This T cell receptor (beta chain) comes out of a study of cytomegalovirus exposure and HLA in healthy donors. About this clone itself: Its antigen remains unknown.

This CDR3 is 15 amino acids long. Study-wide results and limits: Most TCR sequences were uncommon, yet certain public TCRs appeared in many donors.

The study ran its PCR with 60 Vbeta and 13 Jbeta primers. Assay used: immunoSEQ multiplex PCR; TCRdb lists only in-frame clones, some missing. The data show approximately 190,000 clones, with about four fifths seen just once and around 6.1% held by the top ten. Sequencing was performed on PBMCs. The V and J genes are TRBV21-1 and TRBJ1-2; TRBD1, the D gene given by the table, was not confirmed from the DNA. TRBV21-1 is a pseudogene locus. The source of this sequence is a woman aged 30 to 39 in good health and CMV-seropositive. This CDR3 reads CASRQSLQGNYGYTF. DNA for the CDR3: TGTGCCAGCCGACAGTCACTTCAAGGTAACTATGGCTACACCTTC.